The 24 T cell receptor beta chains given below trace back to one sample, sequenced in a study of blood T cell repertoires in COVID-19. Assay: immunoSEQ multiplex PCR; the TCRdb copy retains only in-frame clones and omits some. Seen here are roughly 200,000 clones, around 90% observed once, and the top ten hold approximately 0.5%. Sequenced input: peripheral blood. The receptors stem from a man aged 50 to 60 with acute or convalescent COVID-19.

The CDR3, as DNA: TGTGCCAGCAGCCAAGTTCAGGGATTAGGAGGCTACACCTTC. Its protein product is CASSQVQGLGGYTF. V gene TRBV14 combines with J gene TRBJ1-2; D perhaps matches TRBD1 (5 bases). Looked up from germline, CDR1 is SGHDN and CDR2 is FVKESK. The CDR3 has 14 residues. V was cut by 1 base and J by 8 bases, with 14 bases left in between.

V and J are TRBV13 and TRBJ2-7, with D maybe TRBD2 (7 bases). The germline gives CDR1 PRHDT, CDR2 FYEKMQ (reference sequence). The CDR3 runs 15 residues. V shed 1 base and J shed 2 bases, with 12 bases lying between them. The DNA for the CDR3 is TGTGCCAGCAGCTTAGTGCGCGGGGGCACCTACGAGCAGTACTTC. Its protein is CASSLVRGGTYEQYF. Looking up the rest from reference TRBV13 and TRBJ2-7 gives the full variable domain: AAGVIQSPRHLIKEKRETATLKCYPIPRHDTVYWYQQGPGQDPQFLISFYEKMQSDKGSIPDRFSAQQFSDYHSELNMSSLELGDSALYFCASSLVRGGTYEQYFGPGTRLTVT.

The chain carries TRBV6-6 and TRBJ1-1, with 8 bases fitting TRBD1. The junction had 9 bases not matched to a gene; V was cut back by 6 bases and J by 6 bases. There are 14 residues in the CDR3. CDR1 and CDR2 from the germline V gene are MNHNY and SVGAGI (reference sequence). The chain's CDR3 is CASSRTGSYPEAFF. For the CDR3, the DNA is TGTGCCAGCAGCCGGACAGGGAGTTATCCTGAAGCTTTCTTT.

The chain recombines TRBV7-9 with TRBJ1-2, with D possibly TRBD1 on 5 matching bases. Trimming stripped 5 bases from V and 6 bases from J, with 22 bases between. This CDR3 contains 16 residues. Germline CDR1 reads SEHNR; CDR2 reads FQNEAQ (reference sequence). The CDR3 sequence is CASSESSGPRGDGYTF. The CDR3 DNA sequence: TGTGCCAGCAGCGAGTCCTCGGGGCCGCGGGGCGATGGCTACACCTTC.

The CDR3 sequence is CASSQGKGGGNSPLHF. Written as DNA, the CDR3 is TGCGCCAGCAGCCAAGGGAAGGGAGGGGGTAATTCACCCCTCCACTTT. The chain carries TRBV4-3 and TRBJ1-6; D is perhaps TRBD1 (6 bases). This CDR3 is 16 amino acids long. Trimming removed 1 base at V and 6 bases at J, with 13 bases between. Germline CDR1 is LGHNA and CDR2 is YSLEER.

The CDR3 region is CASSFGAGQAYEQYF. CDR3 DNA sequence: TGTGCCAGCAGCTTTGGAGCGGGACAGGCCTACGAGCAGTACTTC. The rearrangement links TRBV7-2 to TRBJ2-7, with D maybe TRBD1 (8 bases). Trimming left V 3 bases short and J 2 bases short, with 14 bases between. Germline V gives CDR1 SGHTA, CDR2 FQGNSA. The CDR3 has 15 residues.

The chain uses TRBV7-3 and TRBJ2-6; a possible D gene is TRBD1 (5 bases). The CDR3 is 15 residues long. With 5 bases removed from V and 1 base from J, the gap between germline ends came to 9 bases. The germline V gene encodes CDR1 SGHTA and CDR2 FQGTGA. This CDR3 reads CASSQAGSGANVLTF. The CDR3 DNA sequence: TGTGCCAGCAGCCAGGCAGGGTCTGGGGCCAACGTCCTGACTTTC.

The J gene is TRBJ1-1, the V gene TRBV24-1, with 7 positions matching TRBD1. There are 13 residues in the CDR3. V lost 5 bases to trimming and J lost 6 bases; unmatched junction nucleotides: 5. Germline CDR1 reads KGHDR; CDR2 reads SFDVKD. CDR3 residues: CATSGDRVPEAFF. DNA for the CDR3: TGTGCCACCAGTGGCGACAGGGTTCCTGAAGCTTTCTTT.

This clone showed up just once. The identical CDR3 is also encoded by other nucleotide sequences in the sample. This chain connects TRBV11-2 to TRBJ2-1, with D perhaps TRBD1 (6 bases). This CDR3 comprises 15 residues. Germline loops: CDR1 SGHAT, CDR2 FQNNGV. V was cut by 4 bases and J by 4 bases, with 14 bases left in between. The CDR3 DNA is TGTGCCAGCAGCTCTGGACAGAGCTCTTACAATGAGCAGTTCTTC. The encoded protein is CASSSGQSSYNEQFF.

This clone was counted only a few times. This chain links TRBV21-1 with TRBJ1-6; TRBD1 was called by the table and not checked on the DNA. TRBV21-1 is listed as a pseudogene. This CDR3 region has 14 residues. CDR3 nucleotides: TGTGCCAGCAGCAAAAAGGGAACCAGGGCGCCCCTCCACTTT. Its translation is CASSKKGTRAPLHF.

The rearrangement uses TRBV10-3 and TRBJ1-1; 9 nucleotides line up with TRBD1. Germline values: CDR1 ENHRY, CDR2 SYGVKD. The CDR3 runs to 14 residues. Trimming took 6 bases from V and 2 from J; bases not matched to a gene: 4. The CDR3: CAIRGQGINTEAFF. The CDR3 DNA reads as TGTGCCATCAGGGGACAGGGTATAAACACTGAAGCTTTCTTT.

The CDR3 nucleotides read TGTGCCAGCAGTTACTCGAGAGGGATTGGCACTGAAGCTTTCTTT. This sequence encodes CASSYSRGIGTEAFF. This rearrangement joins TRBV6-5 to TRBJ1-1; D not certain. This CDR3 has 15 residues. V was cut by 0 bases and J by 4 bases, with 12 bases left in between. Germline values: CDR1 MNHEY, CDR2 SVGAGI.

CDR3 sequence: CASSLELQGRGYTF. The CDR3 DNA reads as TGTGCCAGCAGCTTAGAGTTACAGGGGAGGGGCTACACCTTC. The J gene is TRBJ1-2, the V gene TRBV7-9; 7 positions match TRBD1. J was trimmed by 8 bases and V by 1 base; bases with no gene match: 7. CDR3 length: 14 amino acids. Germline CDR1 SEHNR, CDR2 FQNEAQ (reference sequence).

This clone was recorded a few times. The sample carries other DNA sequences with the same CDR3. This chain links TRBV30 with TRBJ2-3; 8 bases line up with TRBD2. The junction had 3 bases not matched to a gene; V was cut back by 1 base and J by 0 bases. The CDR3 totals 15 residues. Germline CDR1 is GTSNPN and CDR2 is SVGIG (reference sequence). CDR3 sequence (DNA): TGTGCCTGGAGTGGTCTAGCGGGCAGCACAGATACGCAGTATTTT. Protein: CAWSGLAGSTDTQYF.

The chain is built from TRBV2 and TRBJ1-2; TRBD1 aligns across 7 bases. The germline gives CDR1 SNHLY, CDR2 FYNNEI. Germline trimming cut 5 bases from V and 7 bases from J; bases unmatched to any gene: 7. The length of the CDR3 is 13 residues. The DNA of the CDR3 is TGTGCCAGCAGTCTACAGGGGACGGCTGGCTACACCTTC. It specifies CASSLQGTAGYTF.

This rearrangement joins TRBV7-9 to TRBJ1-2, with 8 positions matching TRBD1. The CDR3 consists of 15 residues. The germline gives CDR1 SEHNR, CDR2 FQNEAQ (reference sequence). The trim removed 5 bases at V and 2 bases at J, leaving 7 bases unmatched. The CDR3 nucleotides are TGTGCCAGCAGCCCCCGGACAGGGACAAACTATGGCTACACCTTC. Encoded protein: CASSPRTGTNYGYTF.

This chain joins TRBV5-4 and TRBJ2-7, with TRBD2 matching 7 bases. This CDR3 comprises 14 residues. Germline V CDR1 and CDR2: SGHNT, YYREEE (reference sequence). The V segment lost 4 bases and the J segment 3 bases; nucleotides outside the gene matches: 7. CDR3 in DNA: TGTGCCAGCAGCCCTGGGACTAACAACTACGAGCAGTACTTC. It specifies CASSPGTNNYEQYF.

This clone has more than one count but fewer than ten. The chain joins TRBV4-2 to TRBJ1-1; tentatively, D is TRBD1 (5 bases). Trimming shortened V by 4 bases and J by 1 base, and 13 bases separated the two germline ends. This CDR3 is built from 15 residues. Germline V gene lookup returns CDR1 LGHNA and CDR2 YNFKEQ. CDR3: CASSPWGGENTEAFF. The CDR3 nucleotides are TGTGCCAGCAGCCCCTGGGGGGGGGAGAACACTGAAGCTTTCTTT.

The V call is TRBV2, the J call TRBJ2-7, with 10 bases lining up with TRBD2. The CDR3 has 13 residues. With 6 bases clipped from V and 6 bases from J, the junction kept 5 bases outside the gene matches. The V gene's germline CDR1 is SNHLY and CDR2 FYNNEI. The CDR3: CASRISGGFEQYV. CDR3 DNA: TGTGCCAGCAGAATTAGCGGGGGGTTCGAGCAGTACGTC.

This clone was detected only once. The chain combines TRBV11-2 with TRBJ2-3; 7 bases are a match to TRBD2. The V gene end was trimmed by 5 bases and the J gene end by 2 bases; junction bases not matched to a gene: 10. CDR3 length equals 16 residues. CDR1 and CDR2 (germline): SGHAT, FQNNGV. Written as DNA, the CDR3 is TGTGCCAGCAGCCCCTCGGGTAGCGGGTACACAGATACGCAGTATTTT. This encodes CASSPSGSGYTDTQYF. Variable domain in full (rest from reference TRBV11-2 and TRBJ2-3): EAGVAQSPRYKIIEKRQSVAFWCNPISGHATLYWYQQILGQGPKLLIQFQNNGVVDDSQLPKDRFSAERLKGVDSTLKIQPAKLEDSAVYLCASSPSGSGYTDTQYFGPGTRLTVL.

The chain links TRBV5-4 to TRBJ2-4, with a weak D call TRBD1 (6 bases). The CDR3 runs 16 residues. The V gene lost 0 bases and the J gene lost 2 bases, with 12 bases spanning the gap. Germline lookup yields CDR1 SGHNT and CDR2 YYREEE (reference sequence). CDR3 DNA sequence: TGTGCCAGCAGCTTGGAGGTAGGGGGTTCCAAAAACATTCAGTACTTC. This sequence encodes CASSLEVGGSKNIQYF.

The CDR3, as DNA: TGTGCCAGCAGCGCGGGACTAGCGGGACCCAATGAGCAGTTCTTC. This sequence encodes CASSAGLAGPNEQFF. This sequence joins TRBV9 and TRBJ2-1, with 13 bases matching TRBD2. The CDR3 extends over 15 amino acids. CDR1 is SGDLS, CDR2 YYNGEE, per germline. V shed 3 bases and J 6 bases; nucleotides not matched to a gene: 3.

CDR3 residues: CASSLKTRNTGELFF. The CDR3 DNA reads as TGTGCCAGCAGCTTAAAAACCAGAAACACCGGGGAGCTGTTTTTT. The rearrangement links TRBV7-2 to TRBJ2-2; no clear D. Deletions cut 2 bases from V and 2 bases from J, with 9 bases between. The germline gives CDR1 SGHTA, CDR2 FQGNSA. CDR3 size: 15 residues.

The chain joins TRBV13 to TRBJ2-2; 7 nucleotides agree with TRBD1. The J segment lost 4 bases and the V segment lost 5 bases, leaving 13 bases of the junction unmatched. The germline CDR1 and CDR2 sequences are PRHDT and FYEKMQ (reference sequence). The CDR3 spans 17 residues. The chain's CDR3 is CASSPGPGGSVTGELFF. The CDR3 DNA follows: TGTGCCAGCAGCCCGGGACCAGGGGGTTCGGTCACCGGGGAGCTGTTTTTT.